This T cell receptor beta chain was documented in a study of blood T cell repertoires in COVID-19. Across the study: The samples span acute and convalescent COVID-19 from the United States, Italy and Spain.

Some clones are missing from TCRdb's copy, which holds only in-frame ones; the method was immunoSEQ multiplex PCR. The profile shows 150,000 to 200,000 clones, around 85% of them singletons. The germline CDR1 and CDR2 sequences are LNHNV and YYDKDF (reference sequence). The CDR3 runs 15 residues. The junction had 5 bases not matched to a gene; V was cut back by 0 bases and J by 5 bases. This chain links TRBV15 with TRBJ2-5; 8 nucleotides align to TRBD1. The sequenced sample was peripheral blood. This TCR was recovered from a man in his 60s with acute or convalescent COVID-19. CDR3 nucleotides: TGTGCCACCAGCAGAGATCGGACAGGGAAGGAGACCCAGTACTTC. Translation: CATSRDRTGKETQYF.